Below, 22 T cell receptor beta chains from the same sample are listed, as sequenced in a study of CD8+ T cells in alopecia areata. Treatment of the sample: oral pan-JAK inhibitor, 5-10 mg twice daily. Following extraction, RNA underwent reverse transcription to cDNA, which served as the sequencing template. Assay used: immunoSEQ multiplex PCR; TCRdb lists only in-frame clones, some missing. The table records 200,000 or so clones, around two fifths of them present only once. This specimen consisted of CD4+ T cells sorted from blood, obtained at approximately week 37, from a patient treated with tofacitinib. These TCRs come from a human donor with alopecia areata.

The chain links TRBV29-1 to TRBJ1-2; D is possibly TRBD1 (6 bases). This CDR3 comprises 9 residues. Trimming took 7 bases from V and 6 from J, leaving 6 bases between them. Germline CDR1 reads SQVTM; CDR2 reads ANQGSEA. The CDR3 spells CSAGDGYTF. DNA for the CDR3: TGCAGCGCAGGGGATGGCTACACCTTC.

J is TRBJ2-7 and V is TRBV7-2; 12 bases line up with TRBD2. The CDR3 contains 16 residues. Trimming at V came to 1 base and at J to 6 bases, leaving 7 bases not matched to a gene. Germline V lookup: CDR1 SGHTA, CDR2 FQGNSA. CDR3 bases: TGTGCCAGCAGCTTAGGTTTGGGGACTAGCGGGCCCGAGCAGTACTTC. Amino acids: CASSLGLGTSGPEQYF. The full variable domain, completed using reference TRBV7-2 and TRBJ2-7, is GAGVSQSPSNKVTEKGKDVELRCDPISGHTALYWYRQSLGQGLEFLIYFQGNSAPDKSGLPSDRFSAERTGGSVSTLTIQRTQQEDSAVYLCASSLGLGTSGPEQYFGPGTRLTVT.

The chain uses TRBV4-1 and TRBJ2-3; perhaps D is TRBD1 or TRBD2 (5 bases each). The CDR3 has 16 amino acids. Germline CDR1 and CDR2: MGHRA and YSYEKL. V was trimmed by 3 bases and J by 7 bases, leaving 20 bases between them. CDR3 bases: TGCGCCAGCAGCCACCAGGTCACGGGGCCCACGAATACGCAGTATTTT. Its translation: CASSHQVTGPTNTQYF.

This clone has only a few counts. The J gene is TRBJ2-4, the V gene TRBV29-1; 7 nucleotides align to TRBD2. V dropped 4 bases and J dropped 9; count of bases not matched to a gene: 15. The CDR3 runs 15 residues. Germline CDR1 reads SQVTM; CDR2 reads ANQGSEA. CDR3 coding DNA: TGCAGCGTTGCCGAACGGGAGGCCCCCCGGGGCATTCAGTACTTC. This codes for CSVAEREAPRGIQYF.

This chain joins TRBV14 and TRBJ2-1; D possibly corresponds to TRBD2 (6 bases). Trimming shortened V by 1 base and J by 10 bases, and 8 bases separated the two germline ends. CDR1 SGHDN and CDR2 FVKESK come from the germline V gene. This CDR3 is 12 amino acids long. CDR3 in amino acids: CASSQGAGEQFF. CDR3 in DNA: TGTGCCAGCAGCCAAGGGGCGGGGGAGCAGTTCTTC.

This clone showed up just a few times. The genes are TRBV7-2 and TRBJ2-5, with D maybe TRBD2 (6 bases). Germline assignment: CDR1 SGHTA and CDR2 FQGNSA. Trimming took 5 bases from V and 1 from J, leaving 8 bases between them. The CDR3 is 13 amino acids. The CDR3 spells CASSGGIQETQYF. The CDR3 bases are TGTGCCAGCAGCGGAGGGATCCAAGAGACCCAGTACTTC.

This clone has more than one count but fewer than ten. This chain uses TRBV18 with TRBJ2-7; tentatively, D is TRBD1 (6 bases). Germline loops: CDR1 KGHSH, CDR2 LQKENI. The CDR3 totals 13 residues. Trimming shortened V by 3 bases and J by 7 bases, and 13 bases separated the two germline ends. The CDR3 loop reads CASSPTDRGEQYF. CDR3 in DNA: TGTGCCAGCTCACCCACGGACAGAGGAGAGCAGTACTTC. Full variable domain (rest looked up from reference TRBV18 and TRBJ2-7): NAGVMQNPRHLVRRRGQEARLRCSPMKGHSHVYWYRQLPEEGLKFMVYLQKENIIDESGMPKERFSAEFPKEGPSILRIQQVVRGDSAAYFCASSPTDRGEQYFGPGTRLTVT.

The genes are TRBV4-2 and TRBJ1-2, with D perhaps TRBD1 (5 bases). This CDR3 has 15 residues. Trimming stripped 0 bases from V and 5 bases from J, with 13 bases between. The germline CDR1 and CDR2 sequences are LGHNA and YNFKEQ. The CDR3 coding sequence is TGTGCCAGCAGCCAAGAGGTGCAGGGCCCTTATGGCTACACCTTC. Its protein is CASSQEVQGPYGYTF.

The sample holds a few counts of this clone. The rearrangement joins TRBV30 to TRBJ2-5, with 8 bases aligning to TRBD1. Trimming cost V 5 bases and J 5 bases; bases outside gene matches: 4. The CDR3 length is 12 residues. CDR1 and CDR2 (germline): GTSNPN, SVGIG (reference sequence). CDR3: CAWGTGQETQYF. CDR3 coding DNA: TGTGCCTGGGGGACAGGCCAGGAGACCCAGTACTTC.

The sample holds a few counts of this clone. The genes are TRBV29-1 and TRBJ2-5; TRBD2 might be the D (5 bases). V shed 7 bases and J shed 1 base, with 13 bases lying between them. This CDR3 is built from 13 residues. Germline V gene sequence: CDR1 SQVTM, CDR2 ANQGSEA. CDR3: CSARRATQETQYF. The CDR3 DNA follows: TGCAGCGCCCGGCGGGCGACCCAAGAGACCCAGTACTTC.

The chain has TRBV30 and TRBJ2-1; D may correspond to TRBD1 or TRBD2 (5 bases each). The CDR3 runs 15 residues. Between the trimmed V and J ends, which lost 3 bases and 8 bases, there was a span of 20 bases. Germline CDR1 and CDR2: GTSNPN and SVGIG (reference sequence). The CDR3 protein is CAWRALGDLTDEQFF. CDR3 in DNA: TGTGCCTGGAGGGCCCTAGGGGACCTAACCGATGAGCAGTTCTTC. Combining the CDR3 with reference TRBV30 and TRBJ2-1 gives the whole variable domain SQTIHQWPATLVQPVGSPLSLECTVEGTSNPNLYWYRQAAGRGLQLLFYSVGIGQISSEVPQNLSASRPQDRQFILSSKKLLLSDSGFYLCAWRALGDLTDEQFFGPGTRLTVL.

This rearrangement joins TRBV2 to TRBJ2-7, with no clear D. The germline CDR1 and CDR2 sequences are SNHLY and FYNNEI. This CDR3 region has 11 residues. The V end was cut by 4 bases, the J end by 3 bases, with 4 bases between. In nucleotides, the CDR3 is TGTGCCAGCAGTGGATACTACGAGCAGTACTTC. It specifies CASSGYYEQYF.

This clone was seen only a few times. The J gene is TRBJ2-5, the V gene TRBV19; D might be TRBD1 (6 bases). Looked up from germline, CDR1 is LNHDA and CDR2 is SQIVND (reference sequence). V lost 4 bases and J 0 bases, leaving 12 bases between the germline ends. The CDR3 totals 15 residues. CDR3 coding DNA: TGTGCCAGTAGTACTCTACGGACAGACCAAGAGACCCAGTACTTC. Its protein is CASSTLRTDQETQYF.

The gene calls are TRBV6-5 and TRBJ1-1; 8 bases fit TRBD1. Germline V gene lookup returns CDR1 MNHEY and CDR2 SVGAGI. Trimming removed 6 bases from V and 10 bases from J; junction bases left unmatched: 7. There are 12 residues in the CDR3. Written as DNA, the CDR3 is TGTGCCAGCAGCAACGGACAGGGCGCAGCTTTCTTT. It specifies CASSNGQGAAFF.

In this sample, this clone turned up a few times. The chain combines TRBV6-5 with TRBJ1-1; D is possibly TRBD1 (5 bases). CDR1 and CDR2 (germline): MNHEY, SVGAGI. V lost 5 bases to trimming and J lost 4 bases, with 11 bases between them. The CDR3 has 13 residues. Written as DNA, the CDR3 is TGTGCCAGCAGTGGGAGCAGGGTCACTGAAGCTTTCTTT. Translation: CASSGSRVTEAFF.

The V gene is TRBV13, the J gene TRBJ1-3; no firm D call. Between the trimmed V and J ends, which lost 4 bases and 4 bases, there was a span of 11 bases. The CDR3 runs to 14 residues. CDR1 is PRHDT, CDR2 FYEKMQ, per germline (reference sequence). CDR3 nucleotide sequence: TGTGCCAGCAGCTCCGACAATTCCGGAAACACCATATATTTT. Protein: CASSSDNSGNTIYF.

The chain links TRBV6-1 to TRBJ2-7; D perhaps matches TRBD2 (6 bases). Trimming pared 6 bases from V and 6 bases from J, leaving 15 bases between. The germline CDR1 and CDR2 sequences are MNHNS and SASEGT. The CDR3 has 13 amino acids. DNA for the CDR3: TGTGCCAGCAGCGAACGGCTCGGGAGCGAGCAGTACTTC. Translated, it gives CASSERLGSEQYF.

This clone showed up just a few times. The chain uses TRBV19 and TRBJ1-1; no reliable D call. V was cut by 5 bases and J by 7 bases, with 11 bases left in between. The CDR3 consists of 12 residues. Germline CDR1 reads LNHDA; CDR2 reads SQIVND (reference sequence). CDR3 nucleotide sequence: TGTGCCAGTAGTCCCCGGTGGGATGAAGCTTTCTTT. Its protein is CASSPRWDEAFF.

This chain links TRBV2 with TRBJ2-5, with unresolved D. Germline lookup yields CDR1 SNHLY and CDR2 FYNNEI. The CDR3 is made up of 13 amino acids. Trimming pared 4 bases from V and 2 bases from J, leaving 8 bases between. CDR3 nucleotides: TGTGCCAGCAGTGGGGAACAGCAAGAGACCCAGTACTTC. Its translation: CASSGEQQETQYF.

This clone was seen only a few times. CDR3 sequence: CATSGLAAISEQFF. CDR3 in DNA: TGTGCCACCTCAGGACTAGCGGCCATCAGTGAGCAGTTCTTC. The rearrangement uses TRBV2 and TRBJ2-1, with 10 bases that match TRBD2. Germline V gene data show CDR1 as SNHLY and CDR2 as FYNNEI. Germline trimming cut 10 bases from V and 9 bases from J; bases unmatched to any gene: 12. CDR3 size: 14 residues.

The chain employs TRBV5-1 and TRBJ2-2, with D perhaps matching TRBD1 (6 bases). This CDR3 has 16 amino acids. V was cut by 3 bases and J by 6 bases, with 18 bases left in between. Per germline, CDR1 SGHRS and CDR2 YFSETQ. CDR3 nucleotides: TGCGCCAGCAGCTCGGCGGCTCACAGGGTCCCCGGGGAGCTGTTTTTT. As protein: CASSSAAHRVPGELFF. The full variable domain, with the rest looked up from reference TRBV5-1 and TRBJ2-2, is KAGVTQTPRYLIKTRGQQVTLSCSPISGHRSVSWYQQTPGQGLQFLFEYFSETQRNKGNFPGRFSGRQFSNSRSEMNVSTLELGDSALYLCASSSAAHRVPGELFFGEGSRLTVL.

Here the CDR3 reads CASSPPGLNTGELFF. For the CDR3, the DNA is TGTGCCAGCAGCCCCCCGGGCTTGAACACCGGGGAGCTGTTTTTT. The chain combines TRBV6-5 with TRBJ2-2; D unclear. V was trimmed by 6 bases and J by 1 base, leaving 12 bases between them. Germline CDR1 and CDR2: MNHEY and SVGAGI. CDR3 length equals 15 residues.